The rows below give T cell receptor beta chains drawn from one sample of a study of graft-versus-host responses after intestinal transplantation. Their antigens are not known. Some clones are missing from TCRdb's copy, which holds only in-frame ones; the method was immunoSEQ multiplex PCR. This sample has 90,000 to 120,000 clones, with approximately 90% found just once. The specimen comprised unstimulated CD4+ T cells sorted from spleen or lymph node cells, sampled before transplant. Receptors were obtained from a human donor who was the organ donor for an intestinal transplant. The CDR3 runs from the conserved cysteine through the conserved F or W. Rows may omit the clone size; those that give it use once, few, many or a size class.

cdr3_aa cdr3_length v_call clone_size
CSVDRADNEQFF 12 TRBV29-1 .
CASSNRDRGLTGELFF 16 TRBV11-2 .
CASSAGTGRAEAFF 14 TRBV9 .
CASSIPDRGWKETQYF 16 TRBV19 .
CASSVLSGRLDTQYF 15 TRBV19 .
CASSPGYALSTGELFF 16 TRBV18 .
CASGSRGTEAFF 12 TRBV28 .
CASSYFWTGGNEQFF 15 TRBV6-5 once
CASSLWAYEQYF 12 TRBV5-6 few
CASSLGSGPSYSPLHF 16 TRBV7-9 .
CASSKQTVYEQYF 13 TRBV21-1 once
CASSLGGGTEAFF 13 TRBV7-2 .
CASSLKGETQYF 12 TRBV5-4 .
CASTIDRAYGYTF 13 TRBV6-7 .
CASSLNTDRGYNEQFF 16 TRBV11-2 .
CASSRDLDFEQFF 13 TRBV11-3 .
CAWSEQLNYGYTF 13 TRBV30 .
CASSVEEGAYYGYTF 15 TRBV9 .
CATSQEPNEKLFF 13 TRBV10-3 once
CASSSSTYEQYF 12 TRBV6-5 .
CASSIYWTSTYNEQFF 16 TRBV19 once
CASSAGSQETQYF 13 TRBV18 .
CASSFSGLRGVETQYF 16 TRBV11-2 .
CASSEQSTYNEQFF 14 TRBV6-1 .
CASSVGGGATDTQYF 15 TRBV6-4 .
CASSRPGAGRTEAFF 15 TRBV4-2 .
CASSPQSSNYGYTF 14 TRBV18 once
CASSEVTAYEQYF 13 TRBV6-1 .
CASSAQETQYF 11 TRBV5-1 .
CASGRFPGLAGGPRSHEQYF 20 TRBV12-5 .
CATSRDRAGGVGYTF 15 TRBV15 .
CASILRDTGTDTQYF 15 TRBV2 .
CASSSGVRSPLHF 13 TRBV19 once
CASSPTWRDYEQYF 14 TRBV11-2 .
CASSLLQGAFSGNTIYF 17 TRBV5-6 .
CASSTSETGSGNTIYF 16 TRBV19 .
CASSLSVGASGSYEQYF 17 TRBV28 .
CASSYHQMDSPLHF 14 TRBV6-6 .
CASSSYRGTGELFF 14 TRBV7-2 .
CAWDSGISYEQYF 13 TRBV30 once
CASTKMGTGELFF 13 TRBV19 .
CASSQSPGQGVQNTEAFF 18 TRBV4-2 .
CASSSSRGPSYEQYF 15 TRBV7-2 .
CASSIRGPVYSNQPQHF 17 TRBV19 .
CASSLARTVNTEAFF 15 TRBV7-9 .
CASSIGGGSNTGELFF 16 TRBV19 .
CASSLGQGALISNQPQHF 18 TRBV7-9 .
CASSDFGLFEAFF 13 TRBV6-5 .
CASSQGISYEQYF 13 TRBV7-6 .
CASSYRSAGGPSDTQYF 17 TRBV7-2 .
CASSLDQGDSLHNTEAFF 18 TRBV11-2 .
CSVVDGGYGYTF 12 TRBV29-1 .
CASSEAMGGDGYTF 14 TRBV2 .
CASSDSGGATDTQYF 15 TRBV6-4 .
CASSPDPFERGTEAFF 16 TRBV4-3 .
CASRFGGQGYTF 12 TRBV23-1 .